This T cell receptor (beta chain) emerged from a study of blood T cells in healthy people across ages. PCR was performed a second time for roughly 7 to 12 cycles using a sample-barcoded 5' primer and a J-beta primer mix. Paired-end reads containing CDR3 totaled no fewer than 2.5 million for each sample. TCRdb redid the calling of the 5' RACE reads with MiXCR, one entry per CDR3 protein. The data contain under 1,000,000 distinct CDR3 sequences, about 42% of them seen just once; the ten biggest clones take up roughly 20%. The CDR3 consists of 14 residues. CDR1 ENHRY and CDR2 SYGVKD come from the germline V gene.

The chain employs TRBV10-3 and TRBJ2-5; 7 nucleotides agree with TRBD1. Gene TRBJ2-7 matches the end of the DNA better, so the J call may be wrong. The sequence was collected from an elderly man in good health. The material sequenced was blood. Written as DNA, the CDR3 is TGTGCCATCCTGAGGGACAGAGGACCCTACGAGCAGTACTTC. Its protein is CAILRDRGPYEQYF.